The clone carrying this T cell receptor beta chain was picked up a small number of times. Its target is not known. J lost 3 bases, V lost 6 bases, and 8 bases had no gene match. From germline, CDR1 is ENHRY and CDR2 SYGVKD. This CDR3 contains 15 residues. These data come from a study of CD8 T cells in ankylosing spondylitis. Whole-study results and caveats: Ankylosing spondylitis blood appeared to be characterized by a TCR beta motif of several highly homologous variants.

TCRdb re-called the 5' RACE reads through MiXCR, storing one row per CDR3 protein. The table lists approximately 220,000 distinct CDR3 sequences, roughly 24% of them singletons. This clonotype was obtained from a male donor with ankylosing spondylitis or in good health (not recorded which). The sequenced material came from blood, either unsorted or a sorted T cell fraction (not recorded which). The chain joins TRBV10-3 to TRBJ2-3; 8 nucleotides match TRBD2. CDR3 sequence reads: CAISGGEGLTDTQYF. In nucleotides, the CDR3 is TGTGCCATCAGCGGGGGGGAGGGCCTTACAGATACGCAGTATTTT.